This T cell receptor (beta chain) originates from a study of T cell responses to AZD1222 COVID-19 vaccine. Study-wide results and caveats: None of the repertoires were sampled until the peak T cell response had passed. There were mostly white British donors and more females than males, and clonal diversity was possibly underestimated. At baseline, just a handful of AZD1222 recipients tested seropositive.

The sample holds a few counts of this clone. The antigen is unknown. TCRdb's copy holds only in-frame clones and misses some; the assay was immunoSEQ multiplex PCR. The data hold 70,000 to 95,000 clones, with roughly 84% observed a single time. Germline CDR1 reads SGHRS; CDR2 reads YFSETQ. J gave up 0 bases and V 2 bases, and 4 bases lay outside the gene matches. The CDR3 runs to 16 residues. The receptor was isolated from an adult who received the AZD1222 COVID-19 vaccine. The sample consisted of peripheral blood, taken 28 days after the second AZD1222 dose. The chain joins TRBV5-1 to TRBJ2-1; 8 bases are a match to TRBD2. CDR3 residues: CASSFQAGVSYNEQFF. The CDR3 bases are TGCGCCAGCAGCTTTCAAGCGGGAGTCTCCTACAATGAGCAGTTCTTC.